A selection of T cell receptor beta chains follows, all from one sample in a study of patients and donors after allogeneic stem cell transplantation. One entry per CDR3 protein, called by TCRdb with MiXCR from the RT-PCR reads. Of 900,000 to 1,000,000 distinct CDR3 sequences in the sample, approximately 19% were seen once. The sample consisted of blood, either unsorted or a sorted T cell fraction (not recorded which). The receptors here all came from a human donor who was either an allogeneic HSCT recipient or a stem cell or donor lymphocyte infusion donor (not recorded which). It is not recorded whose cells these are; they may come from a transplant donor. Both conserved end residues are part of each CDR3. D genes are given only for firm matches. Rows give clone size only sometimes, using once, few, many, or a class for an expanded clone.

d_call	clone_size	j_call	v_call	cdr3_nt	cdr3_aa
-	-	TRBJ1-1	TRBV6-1	TGTGCCAGCAGACCCTTAATGAACACTGAAGCTTTCTTT	CASRPLMNTEAFF
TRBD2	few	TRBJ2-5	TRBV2	TGTGCCAGCAGTGGTCACTCTAGCGGACAAGAGACCCAGTACTTC	CASSGHSSGQETQYF
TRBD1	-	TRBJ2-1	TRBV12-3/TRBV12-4	TGTGCCAGCAGTTCCGGGACAGGGGGCTTCGATGAGCAGTTCTTC	CASSSGTGGFDEQFF
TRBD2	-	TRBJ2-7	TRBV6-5	TGTGCCAGCAGTTACTTATTAGCGGGGGGGAATGAGCAGTACTTC	CASSYLLAGGNEQYF
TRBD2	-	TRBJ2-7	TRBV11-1	TGTGCCAGCAGCCAAAGTGGAGGACTAGCGGGATGGAGCTCCTACGAGCAGTACTTC	CASSQSGGLAGWSSYEQYF
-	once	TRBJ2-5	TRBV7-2	TGTGCCAGCAGCTTAGCGCCCCCTTGGGAGACCCAGTACTTC	CASSLAPPWETQYF
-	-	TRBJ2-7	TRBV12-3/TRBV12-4	TGTGCCAGCAGTTTAGATACCGGGTACGAGCAGTACTTC	CASSLDTGYEQYF
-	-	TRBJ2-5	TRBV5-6	TGTGCCAGCAGCTTGACGGGGGGCCTCGGGGAGACCCAGTACTTC	CASSLTGGLGETQYF
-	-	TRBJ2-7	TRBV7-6	TGTGCCAGCAGCTTAGGTGACGAAGAGCAGTACTTC	CASSLGDEEQYF
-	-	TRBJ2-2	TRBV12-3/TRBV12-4	TGTGCCAGTAGCCACGGAACCGGGGAGCTGTTTTTT	CASSHGTGELFF
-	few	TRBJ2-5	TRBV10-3	TGTGCCAGCGCTTCGACGGAGACCCAGTACTTC	CASASTETQYF
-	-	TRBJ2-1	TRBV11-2	TGTGCCAGCAGCTTATGGGAAGGGCAGTTCTTC	CASSLWEGQFF
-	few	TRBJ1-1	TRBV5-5	TGTGCCAGCAGCTTGGAGACCTACACTGAAGCTTTCTTT	CASSLETYTEAFF
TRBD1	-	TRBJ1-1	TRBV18	TGTGCCAGCTCATCGACAGGGGATCGTGAAGCTTTCTTT	CASSSTGDREAFF
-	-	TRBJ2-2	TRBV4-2	TGTGCCAGCAGCCAAGAAATCCCTATAGGAGGGAACACCGGGGAGCTGTTTTTT	CASSQEIPIGGNTGELFF
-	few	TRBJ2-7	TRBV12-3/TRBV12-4	TGTGCCAGCAGTAAAAGCGCTTACGAGCAGTACTTC	CASSKSAYEQYF